The present T cell receptor beta chain was sequenced within a study of regulatory T cells in long-lasting Graves disease (dated by TCRdb to the early 2020s). For the wider study: Persistent Graves' disease meant more than 5 years of antithyroid drug treatment with TSH receptor autoantibodies that stayed positive. Peripheral blood TCR sequencing and RNA sequencing compared persistent Graves' disease patients with newly diagnosed Graves' disease patients. The study was conducted in China and was registered as a clinical trial. A total of 35 or so samples were covered by TCR sequencing, comprising roughly 13 persistent and around 20 newly diagnosed Graves' disease patients. On average, persistent Graves' disease patients in the clinical cohort had been on antithyroid drugs for approximately 10 years. Overall study results and their limits: TRBV28, TRBJ1-2 and TRBJ2-5 were preferentially used in persistent disease, while TRBV20-1 and TRBJ2-1 were favored in newly diagnosed disease. The authors acknowledged the small sample size as a limitation that may reduce accuracy. Persistent Graves' disease patients showed lower TCR Shannon entropy and fewer highly expanded clones than newly diagnosed patients, suggesting clonal expansion. Sequencing and analysis were restricted to the TCR beta chain. Peripheral blood alone was examined, since thyroid tissue, which constituted the primary lesion, could not be accessed. More public clonotypes were shared among persistent patients (approximately 3,000) than among newly diagnosed patients (just under 1,000).

The protocol used for the library was multiplex PCR. The sequencer was an Illumina HiSeq 4000. TCR beta libraries were built with iRepertoire HTBI primers and Arm-PCR amplification of CDR3 regions. Before sequencing, the PCR products went through gel purification. In the paper's pipeline: A total of roughly 58 TRBV and about 13 TRBJ segments were identified across samples and were used for gene usage analysis of CDR3 amino acid clonotypes. COPE and FqMerger were used to merge the filtered high-quality paired reads into contigs. BLAST was used to align contigs to IMGT TRBV, TRBD and TRBJ reference genes, and CDR3 was defined according to IMGT. Clonotypes above 0.1% frequency were classified as highly expanded clones. Shannon entropy served as the measure of repertoire diversity, while the Gini coefficient captured V-J evenness. A clonotype was considered public if more than one individual shared it. TCRdb passed the public sequencing reads through fastp at Q25 and MiXCR, retaining productive beta sequences. Each CDR3 protein appears once, grouped with its most common genes and DNA. The V and J calls follow TCRdb's processing rather than the paper's. Within this sample are about 470,000 distinct CDR3 sequences, with about 20% of them counted one time only. The ten biggest clones cover 6.5% to 10% of the sample.

The germline V gene provides CDR1 SGHRS and CDR2 YFSETQ. Trimming at the junction amounts to 0 bases on V and 1 base on J, and the germline ends lie 14 bases apart. Including the terminal cysteine and phenylalanine, the CDR3 comprises 17 residues. CDR3 DNA only is kept here, 51 bases in frame from base 1. The sample's time point label is to be understood as: persistent/refractory GD, antithyroid drugs over 5 years with positive TRAb. For both TCR sequencing and RNA sequencing, RNA was extracted from PBMCs in TRIzol. The diagnosis of Graves' disease was made according to American Thyroid Association guidelines. Patients for the study were recruited at an endocrinology department in Xi'an, China. From each patient, around 9 milliliters of peripheral blood was collected into an EDTA anticoagulant tube. Ficoll Paque Plus density gradient separation was used to isolate PBMCs, and no further T cell sorting was performed. An Agilent 2100 Bioanalyzer and agarose gel were used to check RNA quality, and a NanoDrop 2000 was used to measure RNA concentration.

As concerns this clonotype: The target of this receptor is not known. Base qualities were left out, and no much larger clone turns up one base away.

The source is a female donor with Graves disease. The sequencing used peripheral blood mononuclear cells (PBMCs), collected when the disease was refractory, from a patient treated with antithyroid drugs. The rearrangement joined TRBV5-1 to TRBJ1-3; the D gene identity is not certain. The DNA sequence is given as TGCGCCAGCAGCTTGGGGGCAGGCCGACTTTCTGGAAACACCATATATTTT. It translates to CASSLGAGRLSGNTIYF.